This T cell receptor beta chain was identified in a study of T-cell reconstitution after alpha-beta-depleted transplantation in children. The table lists this clonotype with a few counts. This CDR3 has 19 amino acids. The germline CDR1 and CDR2 sequences are SGHRS and YFSETQ. The trim removed 6 bases at V and 0 bases at J, leaving 9 bases unmatched. Researchers prepared the TCRbeta library using unique molecular identifiers, the study reports. TCRdb analysed the PCR reads with MiXCR anew, one entry per CDR3 protein. The data hold 150,000 to 200,000 distinct CDR3 sequences, with roughly 14% observed a single time.

The chain combines TRBV5-1 with TRBJ2-1; 16 nucleotides match TRBD2. This material consisted of PBMCs from the stem cell graft donor, taken from the stem cell graft. The sequence was obtained from a human donor who donated a stem cell graft to a child with acute lymphoblastic leukemia. The CDR3 is CASKAVGLAGGSSYNEQFF. The CDR3 DNA is TGCGCCAGCAAAGCGGTGGGACTAGCGGGAGGGAGCTCCTACAATGAGCAGTTCTTC.